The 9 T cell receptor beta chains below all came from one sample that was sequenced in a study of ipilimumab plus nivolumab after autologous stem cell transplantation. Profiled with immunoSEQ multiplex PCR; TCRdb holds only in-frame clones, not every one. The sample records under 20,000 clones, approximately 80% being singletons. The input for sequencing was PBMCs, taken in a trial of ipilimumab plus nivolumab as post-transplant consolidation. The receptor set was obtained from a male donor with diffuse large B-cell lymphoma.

CDR3 residues: CASSLGSADTQYF. In nucleotides, the CDR3 is TGTGCCAGCAGCTTGGGGTCGGCCGATACGCAGTATTTT. The chain carries TRBV5-6 and TRBJ2-3; D unclear. The germline V and J ends were trimmed by 0 bases and 6 bases, with 8 bases remaining between them. The CDR3 consists of 13 residues. CDR1 is SGHDT and CDR2 is YYEEEE in the germline V gene.

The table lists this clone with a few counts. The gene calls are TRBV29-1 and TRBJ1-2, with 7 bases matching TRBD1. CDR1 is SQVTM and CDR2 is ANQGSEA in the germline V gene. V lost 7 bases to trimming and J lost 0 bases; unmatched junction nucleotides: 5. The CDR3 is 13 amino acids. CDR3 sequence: CSARTGTNYGYTF. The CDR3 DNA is TGCAGCGCCCGGACAGGAACTAACTATGGCTACACCTTC.

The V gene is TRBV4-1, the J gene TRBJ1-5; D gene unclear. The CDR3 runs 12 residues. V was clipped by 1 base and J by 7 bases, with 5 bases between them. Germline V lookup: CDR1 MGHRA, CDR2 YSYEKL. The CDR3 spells CASSQVGQPQHF. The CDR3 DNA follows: TGCGCCAGCAGCCAAGTAGGGCAGCCCCAGCATTTT.

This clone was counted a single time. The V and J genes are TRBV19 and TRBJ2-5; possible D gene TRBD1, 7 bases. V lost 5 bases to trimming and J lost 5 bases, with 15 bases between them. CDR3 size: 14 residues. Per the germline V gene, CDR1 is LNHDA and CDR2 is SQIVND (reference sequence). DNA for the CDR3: TGTGCCAGTAGTGCGGGACAGCTAACGGAGACCCAGTACTTC. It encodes CASSAGQLTETQYF.

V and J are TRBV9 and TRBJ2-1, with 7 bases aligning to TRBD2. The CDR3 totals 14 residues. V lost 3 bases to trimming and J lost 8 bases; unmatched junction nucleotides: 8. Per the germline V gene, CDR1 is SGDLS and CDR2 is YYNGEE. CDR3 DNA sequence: TGTGCCAGCAGCGGAGCGGGGACGTGGGATGAGCAGTTCTTC. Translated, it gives CASSGAGTWDEQFF. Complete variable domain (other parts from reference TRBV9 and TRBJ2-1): DSGVTQTPKHLITATGQRVTLRCSPRSGDLSVYWYQQSLDQGLQFLIQYYNGEERAKGNILERFSAQQFPDLHSELNLSSLELGDSALYFCASSGAGTWDEQFFGPGTRLTVL.

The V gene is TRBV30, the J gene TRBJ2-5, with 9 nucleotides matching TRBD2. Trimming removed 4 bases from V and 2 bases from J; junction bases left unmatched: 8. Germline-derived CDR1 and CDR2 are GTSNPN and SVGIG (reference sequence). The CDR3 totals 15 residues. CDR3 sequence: CAWNPSGGPQETQYF. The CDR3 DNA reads TGTGCCTGGAATCCCAGCGGGGGGCCACAAGAGACCCAGTACTTC.

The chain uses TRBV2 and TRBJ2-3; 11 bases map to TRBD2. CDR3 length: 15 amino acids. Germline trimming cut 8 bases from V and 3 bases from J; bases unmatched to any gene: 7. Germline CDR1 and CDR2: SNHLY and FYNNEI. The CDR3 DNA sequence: TGTGCCAGCTCGCGACTAGCGGGGAGGACAGATACGCAGTATTTT. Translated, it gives CASSRLAGRTDTQYF.

The CDR3 nucleotides read TGTGCCAGCAGTAATGGGGGGTCGGGGAATCAGCCCCAGCATTTT. It is translated as CASSNGGSGNQPQHF. The rearrangement links TRBV27 to TRBJ1-5; tentative D call: TRBD1 (5 bases). V dropped 5 bases and J dropped 4 bases, with 15 bases sitting between them. Germline loops: CDR1 MNHEY, CDR2 SMNVEV (reference sequence). The CDR3 is made up of 15 amino acids.

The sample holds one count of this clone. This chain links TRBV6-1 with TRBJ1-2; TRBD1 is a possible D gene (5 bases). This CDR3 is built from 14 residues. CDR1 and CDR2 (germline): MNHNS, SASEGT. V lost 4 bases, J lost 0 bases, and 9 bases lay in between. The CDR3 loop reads CASSGTPANYGYTF. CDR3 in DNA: TGTGCCAGCAGTGGGACACCAGCTAACTATGGCTACACCTTC.